Shown below are 8 T cell receptor beta chains from a single sample sequenced in a study of blood T cell repertoires in COVID-19. The table came from immunoSEQ multiplex PCR; TCRdb's copy has only in-frame clones and leaves some out. The data contain approximately 200,000 clones, 87% of them singletons. Sequenced input: PBMCs or T cells enriched from blood (not recorded which). The receptor source for this set is a woman in her 30s who had recovered from COVID-19.

V is TRBV27 and J is TRBJ1-1; 7 nucleotides line up with TRBD1. This CDR3 spans 15 amino acids. V dropped 6 bases and J dropped 4; count of bases not matched to a gene: 11. The germline V gene encodes CDR1 MNHEY and CDR2 SMNVEV (reference sequence). The CDR3 nucleotides are TGTGCCAGCAGCCGGGACAGTTCCCAGGTCACTGAAGCTTTCTTT. The encoded protein is CASSRDSSQVTEAFF.

This clone was found a few times. V is TRBV2 and J is TRBJ2-5, with TRBD1 as a possible D gene (5 bases). This CDR3 has 12 amino acids. The germline CDR1 and CDR2 sequences are SNHLY and FYNNEI. Between the trimmed V and J ends, which lost 10 bases and 4 bases, there was a span of 13 bases. As DNA, the CDR3 is TGTGCCAATAGCCAGGGCGGAGAGACCCAGTACTTC. This translates into CANSQGGETQYF.

The rearrangement joins TRBV6-2 or TRBV6-3 to TRBJ1-1; possibly TRBD1 for D (5 bases). V lost 4 bases, J lost 0 bases, and 9 bases lay in between. Per the germline V gene, CDR1 is MNHEY and CDR2 is SVGEGT. The CDR3 has 14 residues. CDR3 in amino acids: CASSLGGVNTEAFF. For the CDR3, the DNA is TGTGCCAGCAGTTTAGGAGGGGTGAACACTGAAGCTTTCTTT.

A word on this clone: Distinct nucleotide sequences in the sample also encode this CDR3. This rearrangement joins TRBV6-4 to TRBJ2-3; 14 nucleotides align to TRBD2. This CDR3 spans 16 amino acids. The trim removed 2 bases at V and 4 bases at J, leaving 2 bases unmatched. Germline assignment: CDR1 MRHNA and CDR2 SNTAGT. The CDR3, as DNA: TGTGCCAGCAGTGACGGGACTAGCGGGGGCGCAGATACGCAGTATTTT. It codes for CASSDGTSGGADTQYF.

J is TRBJ2-5 and V is TRBV25-1, with a tentative D call TRBD2 (7 bases). Trimming left V 0 bases short and J 4 bases short, with 12 bases between. Germline V gene lookup returns CDR1 MGHDK and CDR2 SYGVNS. CDR3 length: 15 residues. The CDR3 is CASSEYGGGGETQYF. The DNA of the CDR3 is TGTGCCAGCAGTGAATACGGGGGCGGGGGAGAGACCCAGTACTTC.

As DNA, the CDR3 is TGCAGCGCCGGGCGGGACTCTAATGAAAAACTGTTTTTT. Residues: CSAGRDSNEKLFF. V usage is TRBV29-1 and J usage is TRBJ1-4; tentative D call: TRBD1 (5 bases). The CDR3 length is 13 residues. V was cut by 7 bases and J by 3 bases, with 12 bases left in between. Germline V gives CDR1 SQVTM, CDR2 ANQGSEA.

The rearrangement uses TRBV10-2 and TRBJ2-1, with 16 bases identical to TRBD2. Germline lookup yields CDR1 WSHSY and CDR2 SAAADI. The V segment lost 6 bases and the J segment 0 bases; nucleotides outside the gene matches: 5. The CDR3 is 18 residues long. CDR3 sequence reads: CASSGTSGGESSYNEQFF. CDR3 sequence (DNA): TGCGCCAGCAGCGGGACTAGCGGGGGGGAGAGCTCCTACAATGAGCAGTTCTTC.

A single count supports this clone. The chain has TRBV30 and TRBJ2-5, with D possibly being TRBD2 (5 bases). The CDR3 has 13 amino acids. V dropped 4 bases and J dropped 0 bases, with 9 bases sitting between them. The germline CDR1 and CDR2 sequences are GTSNPN and SVGIG (reference sequence). The DNA of the CDR3 is TGTGCCTGGATTGCGGAGGACCAAGAGACCCAGTACTTC. Translating gives CAWIAEDQETQYF.